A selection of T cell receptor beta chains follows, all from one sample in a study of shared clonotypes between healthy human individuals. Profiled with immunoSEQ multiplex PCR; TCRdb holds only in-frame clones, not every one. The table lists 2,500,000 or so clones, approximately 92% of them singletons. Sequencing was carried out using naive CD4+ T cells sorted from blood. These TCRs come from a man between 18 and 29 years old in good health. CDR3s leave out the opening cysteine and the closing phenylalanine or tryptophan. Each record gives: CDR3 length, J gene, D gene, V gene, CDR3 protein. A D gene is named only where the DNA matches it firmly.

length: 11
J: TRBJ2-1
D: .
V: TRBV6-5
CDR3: AARDTNNNEQF

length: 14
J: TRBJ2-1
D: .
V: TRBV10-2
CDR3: ASSDTGRPTYNEQF

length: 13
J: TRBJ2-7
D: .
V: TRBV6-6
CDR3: ASSPRRASSYEQY

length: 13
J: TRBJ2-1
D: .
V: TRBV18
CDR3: ASSLPNLSPNEQF

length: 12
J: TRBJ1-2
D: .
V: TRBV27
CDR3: ASRGLAGWSGYT

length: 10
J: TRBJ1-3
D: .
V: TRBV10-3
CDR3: AIRSGSSHIY

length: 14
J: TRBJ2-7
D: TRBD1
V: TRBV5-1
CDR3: ASTYDQQGTSYEQY

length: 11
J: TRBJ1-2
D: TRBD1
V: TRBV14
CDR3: ASSFDRASGYT

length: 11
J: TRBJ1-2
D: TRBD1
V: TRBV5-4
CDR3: ASSPDRGYGYT

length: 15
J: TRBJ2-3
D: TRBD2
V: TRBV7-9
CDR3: ASSTALGRESGDTQY

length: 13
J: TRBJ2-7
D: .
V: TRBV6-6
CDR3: ASSYQPGTTYEQY

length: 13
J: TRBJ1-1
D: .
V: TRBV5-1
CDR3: ASSLEAGENTEAF

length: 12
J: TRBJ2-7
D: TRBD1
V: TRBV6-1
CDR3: ASSDRVTPYEQY

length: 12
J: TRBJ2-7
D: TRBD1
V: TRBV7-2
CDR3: ASSPWTGGSEQY

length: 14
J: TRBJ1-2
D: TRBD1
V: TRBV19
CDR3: ASSPPDRAGDYGYT

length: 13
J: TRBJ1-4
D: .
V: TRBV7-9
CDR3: ASSPQDRFNEKLF

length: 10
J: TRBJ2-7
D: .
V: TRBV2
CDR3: AKRDGSYEQY

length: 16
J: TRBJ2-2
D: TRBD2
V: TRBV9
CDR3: ASSVVLAGTTSGGELF

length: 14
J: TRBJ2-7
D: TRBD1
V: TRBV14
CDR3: ASSQVLRTGVGEQY

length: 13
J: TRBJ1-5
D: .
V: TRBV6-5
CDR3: ASSYGSGSNQPQH

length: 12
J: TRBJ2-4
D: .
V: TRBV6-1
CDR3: ASSEQGAKNIQY

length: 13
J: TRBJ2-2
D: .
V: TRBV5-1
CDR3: ASSLARTSTGELF

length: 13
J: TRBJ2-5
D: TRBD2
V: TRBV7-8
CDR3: ASSTGRAFPETQY

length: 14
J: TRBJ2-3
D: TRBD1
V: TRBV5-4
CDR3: ASSLFGTGGKDTQY

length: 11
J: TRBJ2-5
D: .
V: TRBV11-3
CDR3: ASSQGERETQY

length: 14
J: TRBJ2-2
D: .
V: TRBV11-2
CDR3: ASSLGGNRFTGELF

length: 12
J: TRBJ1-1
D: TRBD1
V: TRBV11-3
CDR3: ASSLDRVNTEAF

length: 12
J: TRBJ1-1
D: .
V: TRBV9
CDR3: ASSTGSLNTEAF

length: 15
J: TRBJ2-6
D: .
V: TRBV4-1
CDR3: ASSQLLLGAGANVLT

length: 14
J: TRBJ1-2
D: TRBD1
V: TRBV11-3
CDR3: ASSLVGDSSPYGYT

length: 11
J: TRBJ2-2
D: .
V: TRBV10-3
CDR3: AISERVSGELF

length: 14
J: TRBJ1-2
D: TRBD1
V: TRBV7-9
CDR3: ASRKWARTGFYGYT

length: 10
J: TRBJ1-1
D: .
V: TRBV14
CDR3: ASSQGDTEAF

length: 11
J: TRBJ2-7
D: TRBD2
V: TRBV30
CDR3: AWSVQARGGQY

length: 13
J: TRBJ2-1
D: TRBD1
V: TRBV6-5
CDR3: ASIRDRGPNNEQF

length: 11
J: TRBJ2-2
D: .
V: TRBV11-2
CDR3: ATRQTNTGELF

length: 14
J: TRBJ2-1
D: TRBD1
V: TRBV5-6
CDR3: ASSSLPGQRYNEQF

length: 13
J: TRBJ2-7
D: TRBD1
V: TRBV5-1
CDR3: ASSLGDRDLHEQY

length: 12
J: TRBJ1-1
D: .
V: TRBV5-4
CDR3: ASSRIDGNTEAF

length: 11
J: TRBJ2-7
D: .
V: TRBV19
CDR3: ASSIVAGNEQY

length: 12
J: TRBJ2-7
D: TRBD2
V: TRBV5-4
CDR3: ASSQPWEGNEQY

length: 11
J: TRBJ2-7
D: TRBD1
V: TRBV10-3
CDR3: AISETGAGEQY

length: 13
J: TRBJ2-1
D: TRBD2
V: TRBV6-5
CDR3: ASSVSGRSYNEQF

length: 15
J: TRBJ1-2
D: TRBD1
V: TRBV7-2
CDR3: ASNRAGTGGSVSGYT

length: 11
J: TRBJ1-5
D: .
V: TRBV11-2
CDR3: ASSLDWGGPQH

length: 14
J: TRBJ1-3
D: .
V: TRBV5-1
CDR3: ASSLAADHSGNTIY

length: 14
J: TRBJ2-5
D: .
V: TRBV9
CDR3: ASSESPWGGRETQY

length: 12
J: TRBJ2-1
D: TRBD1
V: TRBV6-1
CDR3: ASSSGTVLNEQF

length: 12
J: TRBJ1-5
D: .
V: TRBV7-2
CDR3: ASSLAGWNQPQH

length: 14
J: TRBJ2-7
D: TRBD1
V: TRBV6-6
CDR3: ASSSGQGLWSYEQY

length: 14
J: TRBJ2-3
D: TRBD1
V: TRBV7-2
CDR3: ASSRRTSAGQARQY

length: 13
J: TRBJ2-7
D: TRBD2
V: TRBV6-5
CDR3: ASSTSSGPIYEQY

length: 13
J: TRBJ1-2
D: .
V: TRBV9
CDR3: ASSPEIVGGYGYT

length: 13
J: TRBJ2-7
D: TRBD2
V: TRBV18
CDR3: ASAPASGRAYEQY

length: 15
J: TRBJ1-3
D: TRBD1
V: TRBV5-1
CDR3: ASRDMKTGSAGNTIY

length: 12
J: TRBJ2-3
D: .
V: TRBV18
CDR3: ASFFLPIPDTQY

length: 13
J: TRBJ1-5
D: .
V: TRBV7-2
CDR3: ASSTVGLNNQPQH

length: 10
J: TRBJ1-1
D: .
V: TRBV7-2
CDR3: ASSLFRAEAF

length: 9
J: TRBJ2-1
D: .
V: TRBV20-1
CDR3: SARVSWEQF